Listed here is a single T cell receptor beta chain. The sample is drawn from a study of cytomegalovirus exposure and HLA in healthy donors. Researchers ran the PCR with 60 Vbeta and 13 Jbeta primers. Assay: immunoSEQ multiplex PCR; the TCRdb copy retains only in-frame clones and omits some. The sample shows roughly 110,000 clones, roughly 80% of them seen only once. This CDR3 has 14 amino acids. Germline CDR1 LNHNV, CDR2 YYDKDF (reference sequence). J was trimmed by 3 bases and V by 5 bases; bases with no gene match: 5. This sequence originates from a man aged 25-45 years in good health and CMV-seronegative. The V gene is TRBV15, the J gene TRBJ2-7, with 9 bases fitting TRBD1. Sequences were obtained from PBMCs. The CDR3 region is CATSGTGLVYEQYF. CDR3 DNA sequence: TGTGCCACCAGCGGGACAGGGCTAGTCTACGAGCAGTACTTC.